This TCR beta chain was sequenced for a study of T cell responses to AZD1222 COVID-19 vaccine. Study outcomes and limitations: Donors were largely white British and mainly female; clonal diversity was possibly underestimated. In all cases, repertoires were sampled only after the peak T cell response. Two AZD1222 doses significantly raised spike-specific TCR breadth and depth over controls.

Produced via immunoSEQ multiplex PCR; TCRdb's table is partial and in-frame only. Here the sample spans 200,000 or so clones, almost 95% being singletons. Comments on this clone: What it binds is unknown.

V lost 0 bases, J lost 5 bases, and 17 bases lay in between. This CDR3 is built from 15 residues. CDR1 is SQVTM, CDR2 ANQGSEA, per germline. This sample comprised peripheral blood, obtained on day 0 of AZD1222 vaccination. The sequence derives from an adult in good health. The chain links TRBV29-1 to TRBJ2-7, with D maybe TRBD2 (5 bases). This CDR3 is CSVEDHERLGNEQYF. CDR3 DNA: TGCAGCGTTGAAGATCATGAGAGGCTCGGGAACGAGCAGTACTTC.